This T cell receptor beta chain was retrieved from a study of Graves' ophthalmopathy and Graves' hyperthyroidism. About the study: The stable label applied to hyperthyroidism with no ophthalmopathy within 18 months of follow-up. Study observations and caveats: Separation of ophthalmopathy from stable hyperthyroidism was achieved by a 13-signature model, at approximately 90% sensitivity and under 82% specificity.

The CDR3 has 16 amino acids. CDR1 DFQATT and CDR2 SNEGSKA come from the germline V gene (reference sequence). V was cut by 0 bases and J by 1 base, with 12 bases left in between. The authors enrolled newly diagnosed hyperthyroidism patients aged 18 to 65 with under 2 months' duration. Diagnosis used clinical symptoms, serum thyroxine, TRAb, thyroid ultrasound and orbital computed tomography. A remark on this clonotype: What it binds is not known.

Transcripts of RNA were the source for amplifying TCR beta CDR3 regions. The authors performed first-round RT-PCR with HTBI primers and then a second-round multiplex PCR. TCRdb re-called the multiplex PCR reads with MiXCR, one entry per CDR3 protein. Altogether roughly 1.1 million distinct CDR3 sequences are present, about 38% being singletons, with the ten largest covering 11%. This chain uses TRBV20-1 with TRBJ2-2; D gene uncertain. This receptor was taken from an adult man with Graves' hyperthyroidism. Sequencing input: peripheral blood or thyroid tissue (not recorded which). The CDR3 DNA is TGCAGTGCTAGAGATATAGAGGCTCAGAACACCGGGGAGCTGTTTTTT. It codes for CSARDIEAQNTGELFF.